One sample yielded the 23 T cell receptor beta chains listed below, sequenced in a study of T cells in Graves' hyperthyroidism and ophthalmopathy. RNA transcripts yielded amplified TCR beta CDR3 regions. With the HTBI primer set, the TCR CDR3 went through a first round of RT-PCR. TCRdb redid the calling of the multiplex PCR reads with MiXCR, one entry per CDR3 protein. The sample has about 340,000 distinct CDR3 sequences, 15% to 20% seen once. The sequenced sample consisted of blood. These receptors originate from a woman aged 45-60 years with Graves' hyperthyroidism.

The V and J genes are TRBV5-1 and TRBJ1-1, with D uncertain. Deletions cut 0 bases from V and 4 bases from J, with 16 bases between. Germline values: CDR1 SGHRS, CDR2 YFSETQ. The CDR3 has 16 residues. CDR3 sequence: CASSLAFARRGTEAFF. The CDR3 DNA is TGCGCCAGCAGCTTGGCTTTTGCCCGGAGAGGCACTGAAGCTTTCTTT.

This clonotype came up many times. The rearrangement uses TRBV2 and TRBJ1-2, with unresolved D. Deletions cut 5 bases from V and 5 bases from J, with 9 bases between. This CDR3 is built from 12 residues. In germline, CDR1 is SNHLY, CDR2 FYNNEI. For the CDR3, the DNA is TGTGCCAGCAGTTCGACATTTTATGGCTACACCTTC. This sequence encodes CASSSTFYGYTF.

This clonotype was seen repeatedly, ten times or more. The rearrangement uses TRBV6-2 or TRBV6-3 and TRBJ2-3; D might be TRBD2 (6 bases). The CDR3 runs to 15 residues. Trimming removed 8 bases at V and 0 bases at J, with 15 bases between. Germline CDR1 and CDR2: MNHEY and SVGEGT. CDR3 DNA sequence: TGTGCCAGCCGCTCCATAGCGGCGAGCACAGATACGCAGTATTTT. Translated, it gives CASRSIAASTDTQYF.

V and J are TRBV5-1 and TRBJ2-3; possibly TRBD2 for D (6 bases). The CDR3 spans 15 residues. With 4 bases removed from V and 6 bases from J, the gap between germline ends came to 18 bases. Germline CDR1 SGHRS, CDR2 YFSETQ. This chain's CDR3 is CASSLSGSEADTQYF. DNA of the CDR3: TGCGCCAGCAGCCTTAGCGGCTCCGAGGCGGATACGCAGTATTTT.

Many counts were recorded for this clonotype. This chain connects TRBV18 to TRBJ2-5; no definite D call. The V end was cut by 6 bases, the J end by 5 bases, with 16 bases between. Germline assignment: CDR1 KGHSH and CDR2 LQKENI. The CDR3 is 14 residues long. The CDR3 here is CASSHQRNPETQYF. The CDR3 DNA is TGTGCCAGCTCCCACCAGCGAAATCCGGAGACCCAGTACTTC.

This clonotype has ten or more counts. This CDR3 is CASSLVAGTNNEQFF. CDR3 sequence (DNA): TGTGCCAGCAGTTTAGTGGCGGGAACAAACAATGAGCAGTTCTTC. The chain joins TRBV12-3 or TRBV12-4 to TRBJ2-1, with a possible D match to TRBD2 (6 bases). Trimming shortened V by 1 base and J by 5 bases, and 12 bases separated the two germline ends. The CDR3 totals 15 residues.

This clonotype was observed a handful of times. V and J are TRBV7-9 and TRBJ1-5; D might be TRBD1 (5 bases). Germline loops: CDR1 SEHNR, CDR2 FQNEAQ (reference sequence). The CDR3 is 14 residues long. Trimming removed 4 bases at V and 4 bases at J, with 11 bases between. Here the CDR3 DNA reads TGTGCCAGCAGCTCGGACGGGGCGAATCAGCCCCAGCATTTT. The encoded protein is CASSSDGANQPQHF.

This clonotype was seen repeatedly, ten times or more. V gene TRBV10-3 combines with J gene TRBJ1-1; perhaps TRBD1 as D (5 bases). Trimming pared 3 bases from V and 1 base from J, leaving 18 bases between. Germline assignment: CDR1 ENHRY and CDR2 SYGVKD. The CDR3 totals 17 residues. The CDR3 sequence is CAISEGLGQRGNTEAFF. In nucleotides, the CDR3 is TGTGCCATCAGTGAAGGTCTGGGTCAGAGGGGGAACACTGAAGCTTTCTTT.

V gene TRBV14 combines with J gene TRBJ2-7; 8 bases map to TRBD1. CDR3 length: 13 amino acids. From germline, CDR1 is SGHDN and CDR2 FVKESK. V shed 4 bases, J shed 6 bases, and the junction held 5 bases outside the gene matches. The CDR3 DNA is TGTGCCAGCAGCCGCAGAACAGGGGGCGAGCAGTACGTC. It encodes CASSRRTGGEQYV.

The chain is built from TRBV6-2 or TRBV6-3 and TRBJ2-7; D perhaps matches TRBD2 (6 bases). CDR3 size: 14 residues. The germline CDR1 and CDR2 sequences are MNHEY and SVGEGT. V was trimmed by 2 bases and J by 5 bases, leaving 13 bases between them. CDR3 residues: CASSYPGRRDEQYF. In DNA form, the CDR3 reads TGTGCCAGCAGTTACCCGGGACGGAGGGACGAGCAGTACTTC.

CDR3 protein: CAITPSAGASTDTQYF. The DNA of the CDR3 is TGTGCCATCACCCCGTCCGCCGGGGCTAGCACAGATACGCAGTATTTT. The chain couples TRBV10-3 to TRBJ2-3; possibly TRBD1 or TRBD2 for D (5 bases each). Germline assignment: CDR1 ENHRY and CDR2 SYGVKD. V lost 7 bases and J lost 0, with 17 bases in between. This CDR3 has 16 residues.

This clonotype was seen at least ten times. J is TRBJ1-5 and V is TRBV2; D is undetermined. Per the germline V gene, CDR1 is SNHLY and CDR2 is FYNNEI. The CDR3 has 12 amino acids. Trimming pared 4 bases from V and 6 bases from J, leaving 7 bases between. As DNA, the CDR3 is TGTGCCAGCAGTGGCGGAGGTCAGCCCCAGCATTTT. Its protein is CASSGGGQPQHF. The full variable domain, with the rest looked up from reference TRBV2 and TRBJ1-5, is EPEVTQTPSHQVTQMGQEVILRCVPISNHLYFYWYRQILGQKVEFLVSFYNNEISEKSEIFDDQFSVERPDGSNFTLKIRSTKLEDSAMYFCASSGGGQPQHFGDGTRLSIL.

V gene TRBV19 combines with J gene TRBJ1-1; TRBD1 aligns across 7 bases. Germline CDR1 LNHDA, CDR2 SQIVND (reference sequence). The J segment lost 4 bases and the V segment lost 2 bases, leaving 7 bases of the junction unmatched. CDR3 length: 15 amino acids. The DNA of the CDR3 is TGTGCCAGTAGTATAATTAACAGGGGCGGCACTGAAGCTTTCTTT. This translates into CASSIINRGGTEAFF.

This clonotype was seen repeatedly, ten times or more. The chain employs TRBV28 and TRBJ2-1; 8 bases map to TRBD2. V was pared by 5 bases and J by 3 bases, with 12 bases of the junction left unmatched. Germline V CDR1 and CDR2: MDHEN, SYDVKM. The CDR3 is made up of 17 amino acids. In DNA, the CDR3 is TGTGCCAGCAGTCGTGTTGGAGCGGGAGCTGGCTACAATGAGCAGTTCTTC. It encodes CASSRVGAGAGYNEQFF.

This clonotype appeared many times. The V gene is TRBV28, the J gene TRBJ1-1; D ambiguous. CDR3 size: 13 residues. Germline loops: CDR1 MDHEN, CDR2 SYDVKM. The V end was cut by 10 bases, the J end by 2 bases, with 14 bases between. The CDR3 region is CATSGSRNTEAFF. The CDR3 nucleotides read TGTGCCACCTCCGGGAGCAGAAACACTGAAGCTTTCTTT.

At least ten counts were recorded for this clonotype. The chain uses TRBV7-9 and TRBJ2-7, with D perhaps given as TRBD1 or TRBD2 (5 bases each). The length of the CDR3 is 13 residues. Germline CDR1 reads SEHNR; CDR2 reads FQNEAQ (reference sequence). V was clipped by 5 bases and J by 5 bases, with 13 bases between them. In DNA, the CDR3 is TGTGCCAGCAGCCCCCGGGGCGGGCACGAGCAGTACTTC. As protein: CASSPRGGHEQYF.

This clonotype appeared a few times. V and J are TRBV4-2 and TRBJ2-3; TRBD1 aligns across 7 bases. The V gene end was trimmed by 4 bases and the J gene end by 0 bases; junction bases not matched to a gene: 7. The CDR3 has 16 residues. The V gene's germline CDR1 is LGHNA and CDR2 YNFKEQ. CDR3 nucleotides: TGTGCCAGCAGCCGGACCGGGACAGACAGCACAGATACGCAGTATTTT. It specifies CASSRTGTDSTDTQYF.

This clonotype was counted a few times. The rearrangement joins TRBV12-3 or TRBV12-4 to TRBJ1-6; the D is unclear. The CDR3 runs 14 residues. V was shortened by 2 bases and J by 10 bases, with 12 bases between the two germline ends. The CDR3, as DNA: TGTGCCAGCAGTTTATCTGGGTACGGGTCACCCCTCCACTTT. It specifies CASSLSGYGSPLHF.

The gene calls are TRBV2 and TRBJ1-1; 9 bases align to TRBD1. V gave up 9 bases and J gave up 4 bases; unmatched junction bases: 6. The CDR3 has 13 residues. CDR1 SNHLY and CDR2 FYNNEI come from the germline V gene. The CDR3 DNA is TGTGCCAGAAAGGACAGGGGAGGCACTGAAGCTTTCTTT. Translated, it gives CARKDRGGTEAFF.

This clonotype has a count of ten or more. The chain links TRBV5-8 to TRBJ2-1; no definite D call. Germline CDR1 is SGHTS and CDR2 is YDEGEE. V was cut by 0 bases and J by 6 bases, with 7 bases left in between. There are 13 residues in the CDR3. The DNA of the CDR3 is TGTGCCAGCAGCTTGGAGGCCCTCAATGAGCAGTTCTTC. It is translated as CASSLEALNEQFF.

The chain has TRBV5-1 and TRBJ2-5, with 7 bases matching TRBD1. CDR1 and CDR2 (germline): SGHRS, YFSETQ. This CDR3 is built from 13 residues. The trim removed 4 bases at V and 5 bases at J, leaving 5 bases unmatched. Written as DNA, the CDR3 is TGCGCCAGCAGCATAACAGGGGTCGAGACCCAGTACTTC. Protein product: CASSITGVETQYF.

This clonotype was seen more than once but under ten times. The V and J genes are TRBV20-1 and TRBJ2-2; D unresolved. The CDR3 loop spans 16 amino acids. The V gene lost 0 bases and the J gene lost 4 bases, with 15 bases spanning the gap. Per germline, CDR1 DFQATT and CDR2 SNEGSKA (reference sequence). For the CDR3, the DNA is TGCAGTGCTAGAGATATGCAGGACCTGAGCACCGGGGAGCTGTTTTTT. Residues: CSARDMQDLSTGELFF.

CDR3 in DNA: TGTGCCATCAGTGCCGCTAAAACAGGGAATTCTGATGGCTACACCTTC. Its translation is CAISAAKTGNSDGYTF. The chain recombines TRBV10-3 with TRBJ1-2; D perhaps matches TRBD1 (6 bases). In germline, CDR1 is ENHRY, CDR2 SYGVKD. CDR3 length: 16 amino acids. Trimming took 4 bases from V and 6 from J, leaving 21 bases between them.